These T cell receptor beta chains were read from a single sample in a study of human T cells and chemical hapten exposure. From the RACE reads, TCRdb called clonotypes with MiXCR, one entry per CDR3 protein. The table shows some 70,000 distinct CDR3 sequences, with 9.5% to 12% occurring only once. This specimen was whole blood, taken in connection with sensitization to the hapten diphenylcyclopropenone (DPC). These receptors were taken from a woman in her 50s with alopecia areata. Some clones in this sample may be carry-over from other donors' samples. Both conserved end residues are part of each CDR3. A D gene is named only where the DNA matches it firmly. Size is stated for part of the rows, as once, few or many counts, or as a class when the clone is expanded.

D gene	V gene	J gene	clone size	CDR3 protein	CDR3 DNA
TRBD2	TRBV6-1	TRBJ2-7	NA	CASGLAGNEQYF	TGTGCCAGCGGACTAGCGGGGAATGAGCAGTACTTC
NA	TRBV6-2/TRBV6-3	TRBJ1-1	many	CASTPAGALTEAFF	TGTGCCAGCACCCCCGCGGGGGCTCTCACTGAAGCTTTCTTT
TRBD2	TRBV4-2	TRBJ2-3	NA	CASSLKRLTSGSVGTDTQYF	TGTGCCAGCAGCCTTAAACGACTCACTAGCGGGAGCGTCGGCACAGATACGCAGTATTTT
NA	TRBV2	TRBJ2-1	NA	CASSEALRFGSPLYNEQFF	TGTGCCAGCAGTGAAGCGCTTAGGTTTGGATCCCCACTCTACAATGAGCAGTTCTTC
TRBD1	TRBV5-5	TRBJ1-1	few	CASSFIPTGVNTEAFF	TGTGCCAGCAGCTTTATACCAACAGGGGTGAACACTGAAGCTTTCTTT
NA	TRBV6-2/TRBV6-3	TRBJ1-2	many	CASSYSGRSYGYTF	TGTGCCAGCAGTTACTCCGGCAGGAGTTATGGCTACACCTTC
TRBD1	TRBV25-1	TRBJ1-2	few	CASSEYDKQGRAGYGYTF	TGTGCCAGCAGTGAATATGACAAACAGGGGCGCGCCGGGTATGGCTACACCTTC
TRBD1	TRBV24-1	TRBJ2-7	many	CATSDQTGPAAEQYF	TGTGCCACCAGTGATCAGACAGGGCCCGCAGCCGAGCAGTACTTC
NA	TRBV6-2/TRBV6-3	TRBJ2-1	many	CASSYLGYEQFF	TGTGCCAGCAGTTACTTGGGGTATGAGCAGTTCTTC
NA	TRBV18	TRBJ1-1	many	CASSARESSTEAFF	TGTGCCAGCTCAGCGAGGGAATCAAGCACTGAAGCTTTCTTT
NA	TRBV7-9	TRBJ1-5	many	CASSRTANQPQHF	TGTGCCAGCAGCCGGACAGCCAATCAGCCCCAGCATTTT
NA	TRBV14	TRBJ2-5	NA	CASSQDRAAQETQYF	TGTGCCAGCAGCCAAGATCGAGCAGCCCAAGAGACCCAGTACTTC
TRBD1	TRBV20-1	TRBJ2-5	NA	CSASETGFRETQYF	TGCAGTGCTAGCGAGACAGGGTTCCGCGAGACCCAGTACTTC
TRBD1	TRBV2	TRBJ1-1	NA	CASSTGATEAFF	TGTGCCAGTAGTACAGGGGCCACTGAAGCTTTCTTT
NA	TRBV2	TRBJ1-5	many	CASSAGVRQPQHF	TGTGCCAGCAGTGCAGGGGTACGTCAGCCCCAGCATTTT
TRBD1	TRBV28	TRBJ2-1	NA	CAGSSDRVNGNEQFF	TGTGCCGGCAGTTCAGACAGGGTGAATGGGAATGAGCAGTTCTTC
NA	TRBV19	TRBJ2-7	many	CASSAWDTTYEQYF	TGTGCCAGTAGTGCCTGGGACACGACCTACGAGCAGTACTTC
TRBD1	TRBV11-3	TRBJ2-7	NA	CASSPRDRGYEQYF	TGTGCCAGCAGCCCCCGGGACAGGGGCTACGAGCAGTACTTC
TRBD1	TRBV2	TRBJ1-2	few	CASSPGQGSNYGYTF	TGTGCCAGCAGCCCCGGACAGGGTTCGAACTATGGCTACACCTTC
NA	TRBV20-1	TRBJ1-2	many	CSAKSGINYGYTF	TGCAGTGCTAAATCCGGGATAAACTATGGCTACACCTTC
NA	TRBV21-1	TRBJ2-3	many	CASNRTGTTSTDTQYF	TGTGCCAGCAACCGGACGGGGACGACTAGCACAGATACGCAGTATTTT
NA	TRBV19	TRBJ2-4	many	CASSTDGIQYF	TGTGCCAGTAGTACCGACGGGATTCAGTACTTC
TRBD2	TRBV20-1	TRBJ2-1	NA	CSAHQDPQIRAGGRSSYNEQFF	TGCAGTGCCCACCAAGATCCCCAAATAAGAGCGGGGGGGCGATCGTCCTACAATGAGCAGTTCTTC
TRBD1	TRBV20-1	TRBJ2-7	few	CSARDPWTGGEQYF	TGCAGTGCTAGAGATCCCTGGACAGGGGGTGAGCAGTACTTC
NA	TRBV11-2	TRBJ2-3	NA	CASSRGPEMIYSTDTQYF	TGTGCCAGCAGCCGTGGGCCCGAAATGATTTATAGCACAGATACGCAGTATTTT
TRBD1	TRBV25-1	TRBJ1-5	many	CASSGTGGGKGNQPQHF	TGTGCCAGCAGTGGAACAGGGGGCGGCAAGGGCAATCAGCCCCAGCATTTT
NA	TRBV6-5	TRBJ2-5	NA	CASSLLEVQYF	TGTGCCAGCAGCCTCCTAGAGGTCCAGTACTTC
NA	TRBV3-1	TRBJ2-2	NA	CASSHTGELFF	TGTGCCAGCAGCCACACCGGGGAGCTGTTTTTT
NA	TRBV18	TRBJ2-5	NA	CASSHRAETQYF	TGTGCCAGCTCACACAGGGCCGAGACCCAGTACTTC
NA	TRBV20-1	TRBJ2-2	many	CSAAQGTGELFF	TGCAGTGCTGCCCAAGGCACCGGGGAGCTGTTTTTT
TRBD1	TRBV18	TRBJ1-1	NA	CASSTGEGTEAFF	TGTGCCAGCTCAACAGGGGAGGGTACTGAAGCTTTCTTT
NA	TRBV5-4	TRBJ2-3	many	CASSLVSDTQYF	TGTGCCAGCAGCCTAGTCTCAGATACGCAGTATTTT
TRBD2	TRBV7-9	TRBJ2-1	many	CASSPGLAGVYEQFF	TGTGCCAGCAGCCCGGGACTAGCGGGAGTGTATGAGCAGTTCTTC
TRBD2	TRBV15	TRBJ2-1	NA	CATSSRTSGDPGHNEQFF	TGTGCCACCAGCTCACGGACTAGCGGGGACCCAGGGCACAATGAGCAGTTCTTC
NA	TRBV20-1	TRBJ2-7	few	CSAMITKSLAREQYF	TGCAGTGCCATGATCACAAAAAGTTTGGCCCGCGAGCAGTACTTC
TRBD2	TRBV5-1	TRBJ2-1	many	CASSPGRAGGDEQFF	TGCGCCAGCAGCCCCGGGAGGGCCGGCGGTGATGAGCAGTTCTTC
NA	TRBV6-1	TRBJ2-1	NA	CAGNRGTEQFF	TGTGCCGGCAATCGGGGCACGGAGCAGTTCTTC
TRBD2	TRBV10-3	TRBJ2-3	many	CAISGLAGGTDTQYF	TGTGCCATCAGCGGACTAGCGGGAGGGACAGATACGCAGTATTTT
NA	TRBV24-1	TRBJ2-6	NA	CATSEGNSGANVLTF	TGTGCCACCAGTGAAGGGAACTCTGGGGCCAACGTCCTGACTTTC
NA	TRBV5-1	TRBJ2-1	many	CASSPTFAGPYYNEQFF	TGCGCCAGCAGCCCCACCTTTGCGGGACCTTACTACAATGAGCAGTTCTTC
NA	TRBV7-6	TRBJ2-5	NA	CDSSLGETQYF	TGTGACAGCAGCTTAGGGGAGACCCAGTACTTC
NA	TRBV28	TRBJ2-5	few	CASSLWGETQYF	TGTGCCAGCAGTTTATGGGGGGAGACCCAGTACTTC
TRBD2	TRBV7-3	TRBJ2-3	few	CASSLTGTSGRTDTQYF	TGTGCCAGCAGCTTGACTGGGACTAGCGGGAGGACAGATACGCAGTATTTT
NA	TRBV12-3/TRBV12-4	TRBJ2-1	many	CASSFWGSRDEQFF	TGTGCCAGCAGTTTTTGGGGGAGTAGAGATGAGCAGTTCTTC
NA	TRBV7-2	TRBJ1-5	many	CASSPRVGQPQHF	TGTGCCAGCAGCCCCCGAGTAGGCCAGCCCCAGCATTTT
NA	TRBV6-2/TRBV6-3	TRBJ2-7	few	CASSDPQGKTYEQYF	TGTGCCAGCAGCGACCCGCAGGGCAAAACCTACGAGCAGTACTTC
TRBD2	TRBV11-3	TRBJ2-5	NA	CASSPGTKETQYF	TGTGCCAGCAGCCCGGGGACTAAAGAGACCCAGTACTTC